This is a list of T cell receptor beta chains from one sample in a study of T cell responses to AZD1222 COVID-19 vaccine. Here immunoSEQ multiplex PCR was the method, and the copy in TCRdb shows in-frame clones only, minus some. The sample holds some 150,000 clones, about 86% seen once. The sample was peripheral blood, taken 28 days after the second AZD1222 dose. The receptors were sampled from an adult who received the AZD1222 COVID-19 vaccine. Each CDR3 is given without its conserved first and last residue. The order of the fields is D gene, J gene, V gene, CDR3 protein. D genes are given only for firm matches.

>.|TRBJ1-2|TRBV7-9
ASSLWGSYSYGYT
>.|TRBJ1-4|TRBV4-1
ASSQDWTAEKLF
>.|TRBJ1-6|TRBV9
ASSSTGGDSPLH
>TRBD1|TRBJ1-1|TRBV5-6
ASSLGPRTGATEAF
>.|TRBJ1-2|TRBV2
ASRSDRYGYT
>.|TRBJ1-2|TRBV27
ASSLSVGNYGYT
>.|TRBJ2-3|TRBV27
ASSNQILTPGDLTDTQY
>.|TRBJ2-1|TRBV30
AWSTLARSYNEQF
>.|TRBJ2-6|TRBV27
ASSRGGPGANVLT
>TRBD2|TRBJ2-3|TRBV11-2
ASSFGGRNGDTQY
>.|TRBJ1-1|TRBV10-3
AIKGDSQGGAEAF
>TRBD1|TRBJ2-7|TRBV19
ATSQGQGYEQY
>TRBD1|TRBJ1-1|TRBV12-3/TRBV12-4
ASTQTGFVAF
>.|TRBJ1-4|TRBV25-1
ASSDPGRLYEKLF
>.|TRBJ1-6|TRBV4-2
ASSQDKVPDYSSYNSPLH
>.|TRBJ1-5|TRBV20-1
SASYPQGTVGNQPQH
>TRBD2|TRBJ2-2|TRBV27
ASSFGGLAGAGTGELF
>.|TRBJ2-1|TRBV7-9
ASSLRTGPYNEQF
>TRBD1|TRBJ1-1|TRBV19
ASSVTGGYTEAF
>.|TRBJ1-1|TRBV11-2
ASSFGVFYTEAF
>.|TRBJ1-2|TRBV29-1
SVSVGGTINYGYT
>TRBD2|TRBJ2-1|TRBV5-1
ASSPSGGSPYNEQF
>TRBD1|TRBJ1-1|TRBV10-3
AISGGQPRNTEAF
>TRBD1|TRBJ2-2|TRBV5-6
ASSWTGGTGELF
>.|TRBJ2-7|TRBV4-1
ASSQSVDSTDYEQY
>.|TRBJ2-5|TRBV3-1/TRBV3-2
ASSLAGVETQY
>.|TRBJ2-3|TRBV3-1/TRBV3-2
ASSLKAEGTQY
>.|TRBJ1-4|TRBV7-9
ASSSPTGPANEKLF
>TRBD1|TRBJ1-1|TRBV5-1
ASSMGQGYTEAF
>.|TRBJ2-4|TRBV21-1
ASSKLRGFSSSIQY
>TRBD2|TRBJ2-3|TRBV10-3
AISSPGGDTQY
>TRBD1|TRBJ1-5|TRBV5-6
ASSSGRGQVYSNQPQH
>TRBD2|TRBJ2-1|TRBV5-1
ASSGASGGAEEQF
>.|TRBJ1-1|TRBV11-3
ASIWKAGNTEAF
>.|TRBJ2-3|TRBV5-6
ASSLGLGTDTQY
>.|TRBJ2-5|TRBV6-5
ASSRGDESEETQY
>TRBD1|TRBJ1-1|TRBV7-9
ASRGQGVETEAF
>.|TRBJ1-1|TRBV3-1/TRBV3-2
ASSQVGGYSTEAF
>.|TRBJ1-2|TRBV5-6
ASSLGREDYGYT
>.|TRBJ1-1|TRBV7-7
ASSSRGRGNTEAF